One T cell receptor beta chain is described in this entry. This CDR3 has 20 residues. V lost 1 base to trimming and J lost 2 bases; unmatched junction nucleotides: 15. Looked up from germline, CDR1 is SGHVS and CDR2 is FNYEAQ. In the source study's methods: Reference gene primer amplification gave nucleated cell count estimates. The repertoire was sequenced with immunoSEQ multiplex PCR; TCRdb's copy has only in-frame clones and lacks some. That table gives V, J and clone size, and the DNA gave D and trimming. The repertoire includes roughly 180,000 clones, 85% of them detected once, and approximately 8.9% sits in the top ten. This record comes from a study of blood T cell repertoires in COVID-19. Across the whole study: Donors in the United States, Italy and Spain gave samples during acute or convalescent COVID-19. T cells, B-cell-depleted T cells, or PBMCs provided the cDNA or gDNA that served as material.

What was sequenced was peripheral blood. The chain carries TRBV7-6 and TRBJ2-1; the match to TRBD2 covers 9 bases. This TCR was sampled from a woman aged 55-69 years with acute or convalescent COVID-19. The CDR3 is CASSLETGTSWRKAYNEQFF. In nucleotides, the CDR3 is TGTGCCAGCAGCTTAGAGACCGGGACTAGCTGGAGAAAAGCCTACAATGAGCAGTTCTTC.